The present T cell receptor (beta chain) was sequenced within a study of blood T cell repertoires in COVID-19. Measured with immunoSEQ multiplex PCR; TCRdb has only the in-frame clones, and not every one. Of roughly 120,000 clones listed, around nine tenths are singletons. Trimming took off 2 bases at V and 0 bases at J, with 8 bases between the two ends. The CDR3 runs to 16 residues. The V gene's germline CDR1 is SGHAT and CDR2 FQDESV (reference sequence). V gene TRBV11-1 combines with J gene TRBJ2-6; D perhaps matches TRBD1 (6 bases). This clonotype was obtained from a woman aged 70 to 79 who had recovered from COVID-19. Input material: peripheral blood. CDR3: CASSLQQGSGANVLTF. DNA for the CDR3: TGTGCCAGCAGCTTACAACAGGGCTCTGGGGCCAACGTCCTGACTTTC.